The 11 T cell receptor beta chains in this list originate from one sample, sequenced in a study of T-cell memory formation after mild COVID-19. TCRdb used MiXCR to reprocess the 5' RACE reads, holding one entry per CDR3 protein. The top ten clones hold 22% of a sample with hundreds of thousands of distinct CDR3 sequences, 15% to 20% of them seen once. The source material was PBMCs or a T cell subset sorted from them (not recorded which). Receptors were obtained from a man in his late teens or twenties who had mild COVID-19 (a few samples of this study predate the infection). Cell type and time point are not known.

The chain links TRBV5-1 to TRBJ2-3; no reliable D call. V was shortened by 0 bases and J by 0 bases, with 11 bases between the two germline ends. The length of the CDR3 is 16 residues. Germline lookup yields CDR1 SGHRS and CDR2 YFSETQ. The CDR3 loop reads CASSLGQEVSTDTQYF. The CDR3 region has the DNA TGCGCCAGCAGCTTGGGACAAGAAGTTAGCACAGATACGCAGTATTTT. The entire variable domain, with the rest obtained from reference TRBV5-1 and TRBJ2-3, is as follows: KAGVTQTPRYLIKTRGQQVTLSCSPISGHRSVSWYQQTPGQGLQFLFEYFSETQRNKGNFPGRFSGRQFSNSRSEMNVSTLELGDSALYLCASSLGQEVSTDTQYFGPGTRLTVL.

This clonotype was counted only a few times. The CDR3 reads CASSPRGDSSYNEQFF. The CDR3 DNA sequence: TGTGCCAGCAGCCCGCGGGGGGACAGCTCCTACAATGAGCAGTTCTTC. The chain recombines TRBV11-2 with TRBJ2-1; D is possibly TRBD2 (8 bases). Germline values: CDR1 SGHAT, CDR2 FQNNGV. The CDR3 is made up of 16 amino acids. V lost 5 bases, J lost 0 bases, and 14 bases lay in between.

The V and J genes are TRBV28 and TRBJ2-7; 7 positions match TRBD1. V lost 6 bases, J lost 5 bases, and 7 bases stayed unmatched. CDR1 is MDHEN, CDR2 SYDVKM, per germline. The CDR3 sequence is 13 residues long. This CDR3 is CASSNHRGDEQYV. DNA for the CDR3: TGTGCCAGCAGCAACCACAGGGGAGACGAGCAGTACGTC.

The rearrangement joins TRBV15 to TRBJ1-1; no reliable D call. The CDR3 covers 14 residues. The germline V gene encodes CDR1 LNHNV and CDR2 YYDKDF (reference sequence). V dropped 1 base and J dropped 9 bases, with 15 bases sitting between them. CDR3 residues: CATSRGEEETKAFF. DNA of the CDR3: TGTGCCACCAGCAGAGGAGAGGAGGAGACAAAAGCTTTCTTT.

This chain connects TRBV5-1 to TRBJ2-2, with D perhaps matching TRBD1 (5 bases). The CDR3 runs to 16 residues. Germline loops: CDR1 SGHRS, CDR2 YFSETQ. V was trimmed by 1 base and J by 2 bases, leaving 12 bases between them. CDR3 residues: CASSLRAGRNTGELFF. Written as DNA, the CDR3 is TGCGCCAGCAGCTTGAGGGCAGGGCGCAACACCGGGGAGCTGTTTTTT. Using reference TRBV5-1 and TRBJ2-2 for the parts outside the CDR3, the full variable domain is KAGVTQTPRYLIKTRGQQVTLSCSPISGHRSVSWYQQTPGQGLQFLFEYFSETQRNKGNFPGRFSGRQFSNSRSEMNVSTLELGDSALYLCASSLRAGRNTGELFFGEGSRLTVL.

The DNA for the CDR3 is TGTGCCAGCAGTTGGCAGGGTTACGGAGATACGCAGTATTTT. Amino acids: CASSWQGYGDTQYF. V usage is TRBV6-2 or TRBV6-3 and J usage is TRBJ2-3, with D possibly matching TRBD1 (5 bases). The ends were cut back, 4 bases at V and 5 bases at J, with 13 bases in the middle. The length of the CDR3 is 14 residues. CDR1 and CDR2 from the germline V gene are MNHEY and SVGEGT.

This clonotype was seen more than once but under ten times. V is TRBV5-1 and J is TRBJ2-2; TRBD2 agrees at 8 bases. Germline CDR1 reads SGHRS; CDR2 reads YFSETQ. The CDR3 totals 18 residues. Unmatched junction bases numbered 16, after V lost 4 bases and J lost 5 bases. The CDR3 loop is CASSVSLAGLKGTGELFF. The CDR3 nucleotides are TGCGCCAGCAGCGTCTCGCTAGCGGGCCTGAAGGGAACCGGGGAGCTGTTTTTT.

The V call is TRBV9, the J call TRBJ2-2; 7 bases map to TRBD2. V dropped 4 bases and J dropped 11; count of bases not matched to a gene: 11. The CDR3 sequence is 14 residues long. CDR1 is SGDLS, CDR2 YYNGEE, per germline. The CDR3 coding sequence is TGTGCCAGCAGCCGGGGGAGGAGCGGGGCAGAGCTGTTTTTT. It yields the protein CASSRGRSGAELFF.

The table lists this clonotype with a few counts. The chain couples TRBV19 to TRBJ1-3, with no clear D. Germline V gene data show CDR1 as LNHDA and CDR2 as SQIVND (reference sequence). The V and J ends lost 3 bases and 1 base respectively, with 7 bases between them. There are 14 residues in the CDR3. CDR3 in amino acids: CASSISASGNTIYF. CDR3 in DNA: TGTGCCAGTAGTATTTCAGCTTCTGGAAACACCATATATTTT. Variable domain in full (rest from reference TRBV19 and TRBJ1-3): DGGITQSPKYLFRKEGQNVTLSCEQNLNHDAMYWYRQDPGQGLRLIYYSQIVNDFQKGDIAEGYSVSREKKESFPLTVTSAQKNPTAFYLCASSISASGNTIYFGEGSWLTVV.

The chain employs TRBV11-2 and TRBJ1-1; no reliable D call. V was pared by 5 bases and J by 1 base, with 11 bases between. Germline CDR1 reads SGHAT; CDR2 reads FQNNGV. The CDR3 runs to 14 residues. The chain's CDR3 is CASSLAHGNTEAFF. CDR3 in DNA: TGTGCCAGCAGCCTAGCACACGGGAACACTGAAGCTTTCTTT.

The chain combines TRBV9 with TRBJ2-2; 11 bases are a match to TRBD2. Trimming at V came to 8 bases and at J to 5 bases, leaving 11 bases not matched to a gene. CDR1 and CDR2 (germline): SGDLS, YYNGEE. The CDR3 is 16 residues long. The CDR3 spells CASTPVAGGPTGELFF. The CDR3 nucleotides read TGTGCCAGTACCCCCGTAGCGGGGGGGCCAACCGGGGAGCTGTTTTTT.